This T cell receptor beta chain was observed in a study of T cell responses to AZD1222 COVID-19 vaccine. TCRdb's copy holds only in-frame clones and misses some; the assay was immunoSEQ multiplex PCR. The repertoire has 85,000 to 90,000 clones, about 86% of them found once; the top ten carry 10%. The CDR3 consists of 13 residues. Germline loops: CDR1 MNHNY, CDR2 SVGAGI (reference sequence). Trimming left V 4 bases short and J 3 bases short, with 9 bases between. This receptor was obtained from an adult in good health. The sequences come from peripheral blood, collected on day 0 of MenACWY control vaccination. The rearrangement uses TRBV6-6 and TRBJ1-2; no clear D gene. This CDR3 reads CASSFKSDYGYTF. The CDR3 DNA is TGTGCCAGCAGTTTCAAATCCGACTATGGCTACACCTTC.